The 17 T cell receptor beta chains presented below share a single source sample, sequenced in a study of CD8+ T cells in alopecia areata. Extracted RNA was reverse transcribed, and the resulting cDNA served as sequencing template. The data were produced by immunoSEQ multiplex PCR, yet TCRdb's version contains in-frame clones alone and is incomplete. The sample holds roughly 65,000 clones; about half are singletons and the top ten take 15% to 20%. This material consisted of CD8+ T cells sorted from blood, taken at week 0. The receptors here all came from a human donor with alopecia areata.

This rearrangement joins TRBV9 to TRBJ1-2; D is unclear. This CDR3 region has 11 residues. Germline CDR1 is SGDLS and CDR2 is YYNGEE. Trimming shortened V by 3 bases and J by 5 bases, and 5 bases separated the two germline ends. The CDR3 region is CASSAEYGYTF. CDR3 nucleotides: TGTGCCAGCAGCGCAGAGTATGGCTACACCTTC.

This chain uses TRBV6-5 with TRBJ1-1; a weak D match, TRBD1 (6 bases). V lost 3 bases and J 6 bases, leaving 8 bases between the germline ends. Germline V CDR1 and CDR2: MNHEY, SVGAGI. The CDR3 length is 12 residues. The CDR3 DNA follows: TGTGCCAGCAGTTATGAGGGGGCTGAAGCTTTCTTT. It is translated as CASSYEGAEAFF.

This clone was recorded at least ten times. The rearrangement uses TRBV6-4 and TRBJ2-1; D could derive from TRBD1 or TRBD2 (5 bases each). CDR3 length equals 14 residues. Germline V gene lookup returns CDR1 MRHNA and CDR2 SNTAGT. Trimming shortened V by 0 bases and J by 8 bases, and 11 bases separated the two germline ends. The CDR3 region is CASSDSQGSDEQFF. The CDR3 DNA is TGTGCCAGCAGTGACTCCCAGGGTAGCGATGAGCAGTTCTTC.

This clone has only one observation. This chain uses TRBV2 with TRBJ2-1; 11 nucleotides line up with TRBD2. The J segment lost 8 bases and the V segment lost 6 bases, leaving 9 bases of the junction unmatched. Per germline, CDR1 SNHLY and CDR2 FYNNEI. The CDR3 is 15 residues long. DNA of the CDR3: TGTGCCAGCAGACTTACTAGCGGGAGTTTGGATGAGCAGTTCTTC. Protein product: CASRLTSGSLDEQFF.

This chain links TRBV30 with TRBJ2-7, with 7 bases matching TRBD2. CDR1 is GTSNPN, CDR2 SVGIG, per germline (reference sequence). The CDR3 runs to 12 residues. CDR3 protein: CAVQRGPYEQYF. The CDR3 bases are TGTGCTGTACAGCGGGGCCCCTACGAGCAGTACTTC.

Concerning this clone: The identical CDR3 is also encoded by other nucleotide sequences in the sample. The chain links TRBV29-1 to TRBJ2-7, with 8 bases aligning to TRBD2. The CDR3 is 13 residues long. Germline V CDR1 and CDR2: SQVTM, ANQGSEA. The V gene end was trimmed by 4 bases and the J gene end by 6 bases; junction bases not matched to a gene: 8. As DNA, the CDR3 is TGCAGCGTTGCAGCGGGAGCGTTCGGCGAGCAGTACTTC. Translating it yields CSVAAGAFGEQYF.

This clone showed up just a few times. The CDR3 loop is CASSPTPNTGELFF. The CDR3 DNA is TGTGCCAGCAGTCCCACTCCGAACACCGGGGAGCTGTTTTTT. J is TRBJ2-2 and V is TRBV28, with no clear D. This CDR3 contains 14 residues. The germline gives CDR1 MDHEN, CDR2 SYDVKM. V shed 5 bases and J shed 0 bases, with 7 bases lying between them.

The chain combines TRBV27 with TRBJ1-5; 8 bases are a match to TRBD1. The J segment lost 3 bases and the V segment lost 3 bases, leaving 1 base of the junction unmatched. Germline V gives CDR1 MNHEY, CDR2 SMNVEV (reference sequence). This CDR3 comprises 14 residues. CDR3 sequence (DNA): TGTGCCAGCAGTTTCAGGGGGCCCAATCAGCCCCAGCATTTT. Translating it yields CASSFRGPNQPQHF.

V and J are TRBV6-5 and TRBJ2-3; 9 bases match TRBD2. The V and J ends lost 2 bases and 6 bases, in that order; junction bases with no gene match: 9. Germline CDR1 MNHEY, CDR2 SVGAGI. The CDR3 has 16 residues. The CDR3 loop is CASSYRRTSVMDTQYF. CDR3 sequence (DNA): TGTGCCAGCAGTTACCGGAGGACTAGCGTGATGGATACGCAGTATTTT.

The J gene is TRBJ2-7, the V gene TRBV4-1, with TRBD2 matching over 7 bases. The CDR3 extends over 15 amino acids. V shed 1 base and J 4 bases; nucleotides not matched to a gene: 7. Germline CDR1 is MGHRA and CDR2 is YSYEKL. CDR3 loop: CASSQVVGGPYEQYF. CDR3 nucleotides: TGCGCCAGCAGCCAAGTAGTGGGAGGGCCGTACGAGCAGTACTTC.

In DNA form, the CDR3 reads TGCGCCAGCAAAGAACAGGGTTTGGGCAAAAACATTCAGTACTTC. It is translated as CASKEQGLGKNIQYF. This chain joins TRBV5-1 and TRBJ2-4; maybe TRBD1 (6 bases). Germline loops: CDR1 SGHRS, CDR2 YFSETQ. Trimming cost V 6 bases and J 3 bases, with 16 bases left between them. CDR3 length equals 15 residues.

This clone was seen more than once but under ten times. This sequence joins TRBV28 and TRBJ2-2; 9 nucleotides agree with TRBD1. The V gene end was trimmed by 6 bases and the J gene end by 3 bases; junction bases not matched to a gene: 5. The CDR3 spans 15 residues. CDR1 MDHEN and CDR2 SYDVKM come from the germline V gene. CDR3 region: CASRTGGADTGELFF. In DNA form, the CDR3 reads TGTGCCAGCAGAACAGGGGGCGCAGACACCGGGGAGCTGTTTTTT.

The chain employs TRBV27 and TRBJ2-5; 7 nucleotides line up with TRBD1. Germline V lookup: CDR1 MNHEY, CDR2 SMNVEV (reference sequence). V was pared by 2 bases and J by 4 bases, with 4 bases of the junction left unmatched. The CDR3 consists of 14 residues. In DNA, the CDR3 is TGTGCCAGCAGTTTAAGAGCAGGGGGAGAGACCCAGTACTTC. Amino acid sequence: CASSLRAGGETQYF.

This clone was detected a few times. The chain joins TRBV29-1 to TRBJ2-5; TRBD1 matches at 8 bases. Germline CDR1 and CDR2: SQVTM and ANQGSEA. There are 13 residues in the CDR3. Germline trimming cut 3 bases from V and 2 bases from J; bases unmatched to any gene: 2. CDR3 sequence (DNA): TGCAGCGTTGATCGGACAGGGCAAGAGACCCAGTACTTC. This codes for CSVDRTGQETQYF. The full variable domain, completed using reference TRBV29-1 and TRBJ2-5, is SAVISQKPSRDICQRGTSLTIQCQVDSQVTMMFWYRQQPGQSLTLIATANQGSEATYESGFVIDKFPISRPNLTFSTLTVSNMSPEDSSIYLCSVDRTGQETQYFGPGTRLLVL.

This rearrangement joins TRBV4-1 to TRBJ1-4; D call uncertain. There are 16 residues in the CDR3. V was cut by 7 bases and J by 6 bases, with 21 bases left in between. Germline V gene sequence: CDR1 MGHRA, CDR2 YSYEKL. DNA for the CDR3: TGCGCCAGCACCCTAAGCGTGTTGTGGGGAGATGAAAAACTGTTTTTT. Its protein product is CASTLSVLWGDEKLFF.

This clone was seen a few times. This chain links TRBV9 with TRBJ1-2; D is perhaps TRBD1 (5 bases). The V end was cut by 3 bases, the J end by 2 bases, with 5 bases between. Per the germline V gene, CDR1 is SGDLS and CDR2 is YYNGEE. The length of the CDR3 is 12 residues. DNA for the CDR3: TGTGCCAGCAGCGGGGGGAACTATGGCTACACCTTC. Its protein is CASSGGNYGYTF.

V is TRBV7-6 and J is TRBJ1-2; D gene unclear. Per the germline V gene, CDR1 is SGHVS and CDR2 is FNYEAQ. The CDR3 covers 14 residues. With 5 bases removed from V and 3 bases from J, the gap between germline ends came to 13 bases. The CDR3 DNA sequence: TGTGCCAGCAGCCCTATCGGGTCTTACTATGGCTACACCTTC. Protein sequence: CASSPIGSYYGYTF.